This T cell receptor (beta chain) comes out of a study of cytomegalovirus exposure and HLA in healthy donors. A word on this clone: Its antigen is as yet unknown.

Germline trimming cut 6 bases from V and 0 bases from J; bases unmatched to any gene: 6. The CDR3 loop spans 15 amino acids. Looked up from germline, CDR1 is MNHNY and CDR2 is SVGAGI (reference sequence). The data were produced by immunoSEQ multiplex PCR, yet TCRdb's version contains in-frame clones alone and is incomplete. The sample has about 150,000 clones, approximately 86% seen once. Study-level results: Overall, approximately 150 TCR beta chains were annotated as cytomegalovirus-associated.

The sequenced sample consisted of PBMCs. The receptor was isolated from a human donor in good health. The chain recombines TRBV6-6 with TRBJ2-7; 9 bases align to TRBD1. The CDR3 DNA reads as TGTGCCAGCAGACCGACAGGGGGGAGCTCCTACGAGCAGTACTTC. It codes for CASRPTGGSSYEQYF.